This is a list of T cell receptor beta chains from one sample in a study of T cell repertoires in cytomegalovirus infection. These receptors have no identified antigens. TCRdb analysed the reads with MiXCR anew, one entry per CDR3 protein. The profile shows some 68,000 distinct CDR3 sequences, under 25% of them singletons. The sequenced sample was PBMCs, sequenced either directly or after in vitro stimulation (not recorded which). The receptors derive from a human donor in good health (CMV status not recorded). Some clones in this sample may be carry-over from other donors' samples. Both conserved end residues are part of each CDR3.

j_gene | v_gene | CDR3aa
TRBJ2-1 | TRBV20-1 | CSARLAGGSLWNEQFF
TRBJ2-7 | TRBV7-9 | CASSLWTYEQYF
TRBJ1-2 | TRBV6-1 | CASSDMGHVNYGYTF
TRBJ1-5 | TRBV19 | CASSISGMTRQPQHF
TRBJ1-5 | TRBV20-1 | CSAMDRLGNQPQHF
TRBJ2-3 | TRBV7-9 | CASSLAGAPDTQYF
TRBJ1-2 | TRBV6-5 | CASSYMGAGYGYTF
TRBJ2-3 | TRBV7-9 | CASSLSASTDTQYF
TRBJ1-2 | TRBV4-1 | CASSRQQGADGYTF
TRBJ2-3 | TRBV15 | CATSRPGGDTDTQYF
TRBJ2-1 | TRBV27 | CASRRRVEEQFF
TRBJ2-3 | TRBV12-3/TRBV12-4 | CASSRGLAGATDTQYF
TRBJ2-5 | TRBV6-2/TRBV6-3 | CASRTGGGYETQYF
TRBJ1-1 | TRBV6-1 | CASRDGNEAFF
TRBJ2-5 | TRBV6-1 | CASSEGDKKETQYF
TRBJ2-5 | TRBV28 | CASSLRSAIQETQYF
TRBJ2-2 | TRBV28 | CASSLGPGLDHANTGELFF
TRBJ1-1 | TRBV7-2 | CASSSYRGRSEAFF
TRBJ2-1 | TRBV11-2 | CASSETGARYFEQFF
TRBJ2-7 | TRBV15 | CATSGGTSGSYEQYF